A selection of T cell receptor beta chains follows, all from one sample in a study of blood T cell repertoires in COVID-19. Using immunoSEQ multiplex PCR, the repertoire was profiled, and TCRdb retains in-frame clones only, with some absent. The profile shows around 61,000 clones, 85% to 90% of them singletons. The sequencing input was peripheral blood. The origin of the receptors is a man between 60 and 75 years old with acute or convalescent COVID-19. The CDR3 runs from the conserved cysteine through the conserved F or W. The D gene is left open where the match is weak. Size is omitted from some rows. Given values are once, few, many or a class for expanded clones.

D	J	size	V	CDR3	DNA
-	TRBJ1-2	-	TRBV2	CASSDRIYGYTF	TGTGCCAGCAGTGACAGGATCTATGGCTACACCTTC
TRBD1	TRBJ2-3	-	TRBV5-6	CASSWRTGIADTQYF	TGTGCCAGCAGCTGGCGGACAGGGATCGCAGATACGCAGTATTTT
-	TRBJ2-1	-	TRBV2	CASSERPAGNEQFF	TGTGCCAGCAGTGAAAGGCCTGCGGGAAATGAGCAGTTCTTC
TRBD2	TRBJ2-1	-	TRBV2	CASLQRGTSSYNEQFF	TGTGCCAGCCTCCAGCGGGGGACTTCCTCCTACAATGAGCAGTTCTTC
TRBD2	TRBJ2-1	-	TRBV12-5	CASGLVLGLANEQFF	TGTGCTAGTGGTTTGGTATTGGGACTAGCGAATGAGCAGTTCTTC
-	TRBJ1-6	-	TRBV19	CASSIAARRLLNSPLHF	TGTGCCAGTAGTATCGCGGCACGGAGACTTCTCAATTCACCCCTCCACTTT
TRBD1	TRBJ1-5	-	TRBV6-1	CASSVIGTGINQPQHF	TGTGCCAGCAGTGTTATCGGGACAGGGATTAATCAGCCCCAGCATTTT
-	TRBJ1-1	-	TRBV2	CASRAQGINTEAFF	TGTGCCAGCAGAGCACAGGGTATTAACACTGAAGCTTTCTTT
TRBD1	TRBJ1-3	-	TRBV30	CAWGLTGGSGNTIYF	TGTGCCTGGGGCTTAACAGGGGGCTCTGGAAACACCATATATTTT
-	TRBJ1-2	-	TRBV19	CASSVTGGTNYGYTF	TGTGCCAGTAGTGTGACCGGAGGAACTAACTATGGCTACACCTTC
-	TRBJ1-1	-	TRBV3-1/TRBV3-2	CASSLGGLQGTEAFF	TGTGCCAGCAGCCTGGGGGGGCTTCAGGGCACTGAAGCTTTCTTT
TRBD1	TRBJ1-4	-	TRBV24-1	CATSSTGTGYEKLFF	TGTGCCACCAGTTCGACCGGGACAGGGTACGAAAAACTGTTTTTT
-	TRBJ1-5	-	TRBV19	CASTEYSNQPQHF	TGTGCCTCTACCGAATATAGCAATCAGCCCCAGCATTTT
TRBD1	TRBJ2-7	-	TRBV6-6	CASTGRDRGLGNEQYF	TGTGCCAGCACCGGGAGGGACAGGGGGCTGGGGAACGAGCAGTACTTC
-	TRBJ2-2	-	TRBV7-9	CASSLNRGGNTGELFF	TGTGCCAGCAGCCTTAACAGGGGGGGAAACACCGGGGAGCTGTTTTTT
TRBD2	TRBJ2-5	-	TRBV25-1	CASSEGGQETQYF	TGTGCCAGCAGTGAGGGGGGGCAAGAGACCCAGTACTTC
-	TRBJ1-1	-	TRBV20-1	CSARQNTEAFF	TGCAGTGCTAGACAGAACACTGAAGCTTTCTTT
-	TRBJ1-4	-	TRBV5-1	CASSLGQGGEKLFF	TGCGCCAGCAGCTTGGGGCAGGGAGGTGAAAAACTGTTTTTT
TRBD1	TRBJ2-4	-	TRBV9	CASSAQGAGNIQYF	TGTGCCAGCAGCGCACAGGGGGCAGGGAACATTCAGTACTTC
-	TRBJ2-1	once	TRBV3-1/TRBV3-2	CASSQRMGGEQFF	TGTGCCAGCAGCCAACGTATGGGGGGTGAGCAGTTCTTC
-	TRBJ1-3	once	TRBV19	CASRRQPFSGNTIYF	TGTGCCAGTAGGCGACAGCCCTTCTCTGGAAACACCATATATTTT
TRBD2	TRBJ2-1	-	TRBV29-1	CSGGRGTSGNEQFF	TGCAGCGGCGGAAGGGGGACTAGCGGCAATGAGCAGTTCTTC
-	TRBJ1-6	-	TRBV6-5	CASRGAGNSPLHF	TGTGCCAGCAGAGGGGCTGGAAATTCACCCCTCCACTTT
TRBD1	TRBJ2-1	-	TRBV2	CASTGQASSYNEQFF	TGTGCCAGCACCGGACAGGCGAGCTCCTACAATGAGCAGTTCTTC
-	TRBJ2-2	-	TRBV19	CASSIDRGTGELFF	TGTGCCAGTAGTATAGATCGGGGAACCGGGGAGCTGTTTTTT
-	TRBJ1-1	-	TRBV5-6	CASSLLGRANTEAFF	TGTGCCAGCAGCTTGTTAGGCAGGGCAAACACTGAAGCTTTCTTT
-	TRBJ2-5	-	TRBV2	CASSEATRRETQYF	TGTGCCAGCAGTGAAGCGACTAGAAGGGAGACCCAGTACTTC
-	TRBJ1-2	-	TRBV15	CATSAGEITQNYGYTF	TGTGCCACCAGCGCCGGGGAGATTACACAGAACTATGGCTACACCTTC
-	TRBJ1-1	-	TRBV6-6	CASSYVRDTEAFF	TGTGCCAGCAGTTACGTCAGGGACACTGAAGCTTTCTTT
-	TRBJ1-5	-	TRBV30	CAWSRSGGGNQPQHF	TGTGCCTGGAGTCGTTCGGGGGGAGGCAATCAGCCCCAGCATTTT
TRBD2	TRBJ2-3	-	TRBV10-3	CAISSSGGFTDTQYF	TGTGCCATCAGTAGTAGCGGGGGGTTCACAGATACGCAGTATTTT
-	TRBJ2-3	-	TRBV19	CASRSRGTDTQYF	TGTGCCAGTCGGTCCCGGGGGACAGATACGCAGTATTTT
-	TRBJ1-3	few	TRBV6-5	CASGNRKGNTIYF	TGTGCCAGCGGTAACAGAAAAGGAAACACCATATATTTT
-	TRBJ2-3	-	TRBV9	CASSVATTGGTDTQYF	TGTGCCAGCAGCGTAGCTACTACAGGCGGCACAGATACGCAGTATTTT
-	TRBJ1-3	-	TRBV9	CASSADPHRTAGNTIYF	TGTGCCAGCAGCGCAGACCCTCATAGGACAGCTGGAAACACCATATATTTT
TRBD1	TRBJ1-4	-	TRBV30	CAWSLGTVDEKLFF	TGTGCCTGGAGTTTGGGGACAGTAGACGAAAAACTGTTTTTT
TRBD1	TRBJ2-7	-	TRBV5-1	CASSLRGRGQGSSWQYF	TGCGCCAGCAGCTTGAGGGGCAGGGGACAGGGCTCTTCCTGGCAGTACTTC
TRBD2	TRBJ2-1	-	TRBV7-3	CASSQGLAGGPLNEQFF	TGTGCCAGCAGCCAAGGACTAGCGGGGGGGCCCCTTAATGAGCAGTTCTTC
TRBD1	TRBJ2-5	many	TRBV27	CASSTGGRMETQYF	TGTGCCAGCAGTACAGGGGGACGGATGGAGACCCAGTACTTC
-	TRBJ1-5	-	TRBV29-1	CSVVSGSNQPQHF	TGCAGCGTTGTTTCCGGTAGCAATCAGCCCCAGCATTTT
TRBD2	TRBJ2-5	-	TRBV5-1	CASSGRGVQETQYF	TGCGCCAGCAGCGGACGGGGGGTTCAAGAGACCCAGTACTTC
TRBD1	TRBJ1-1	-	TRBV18	CASSPHSPYGQGSEAEAFF	TGTGCCAGCTCACCCCATTCACCTTATGGACAGGGGTCAGAGGCTGAAGCTTTCTTT
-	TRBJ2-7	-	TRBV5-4	CASRDGNEQYF	TGTGCCAGCAGGGACGGGAACGAGCAGTACTTC
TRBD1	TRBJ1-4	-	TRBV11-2	CASSTYTGVTNEKLFF	TGTGCCAGCAGCACCTACACAGGGGTAACTAATGAAAAACTGTTTTTT
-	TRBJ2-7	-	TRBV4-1	CASSQDRGFGEQYF	TGCGCCAGCAGCCAAGATAGGGGTTTCGGCGAGCAGTACTTC
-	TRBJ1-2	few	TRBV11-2	CASSLAGVHGYTF	TGTGCCAGCAGCTTAGCGGGGGTACATGGCTACACCTTC
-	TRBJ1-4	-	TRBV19	CASKPTGHANEKLFF	TGTGCCAGTAAGCCCACAGGGCACGCTAATGAAAAACTGTTTTTT
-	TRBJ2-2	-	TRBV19	CASNIREGGELFF	TGTGCCAGTAACATCAGGGAAGGCGGGGAGCTGTTTTTT
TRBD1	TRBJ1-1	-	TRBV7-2	CASSSGTGFLNTEAFF	TGTGCCAGCAGCTCCGGGACAGGTTTCTTGAACACTGAAGCTTTCTTT
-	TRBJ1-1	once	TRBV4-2	CASSQERGFEAFF	TGTGCCAGCAGCCAAGAGCGGGGTTTTGAAGCTTTCTTT
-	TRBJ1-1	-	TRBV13	CASFLGQTNTEAFF	TGTGCCAGCTTCCTCGGACAGACGAACACTGAAGCTTTCTTT
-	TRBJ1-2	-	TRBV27	CASSSLGDRYYGYTF	TGTGCCAGCAGTTCCCTCGGAGACAGATATTATGGCTACACCTTC
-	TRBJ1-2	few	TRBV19	CANRQAPNYGYTF	TGTGCCAACCGACAGGCTCCTAACTATGGCTACACCTTC
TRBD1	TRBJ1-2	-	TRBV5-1	CASSLQGQGANYGYTF	TGCGCCAGCAGCTTACAAGGACAGGGCGCCAACTATGGCTACACCTTC
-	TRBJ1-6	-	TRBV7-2	CASSDQDRANSPLHF	TGTGCCAGCAGCGACCAGGACAGAGCTAATTCACCCCTCCACTTT